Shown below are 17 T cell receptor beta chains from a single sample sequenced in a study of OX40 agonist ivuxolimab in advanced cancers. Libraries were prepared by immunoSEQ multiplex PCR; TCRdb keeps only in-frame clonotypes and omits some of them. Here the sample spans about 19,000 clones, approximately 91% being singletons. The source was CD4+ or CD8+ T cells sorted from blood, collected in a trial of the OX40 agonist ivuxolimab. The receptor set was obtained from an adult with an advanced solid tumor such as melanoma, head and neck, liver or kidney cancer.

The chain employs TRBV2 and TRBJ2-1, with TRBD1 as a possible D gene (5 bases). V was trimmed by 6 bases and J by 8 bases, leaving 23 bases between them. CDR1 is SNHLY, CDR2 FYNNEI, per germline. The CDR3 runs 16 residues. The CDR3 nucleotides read TGTGCCAGCAGGGGGCTTGGGGTACTGGTCTCGGATGAGCAGTTCTTC. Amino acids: CASRGLGVLVSDEQFF.

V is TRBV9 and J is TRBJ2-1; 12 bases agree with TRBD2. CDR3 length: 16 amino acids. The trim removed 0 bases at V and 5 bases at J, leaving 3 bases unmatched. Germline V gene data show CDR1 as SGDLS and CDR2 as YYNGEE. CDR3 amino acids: CASSVARTSGNNEQFF. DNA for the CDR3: TGTGCCAGCAGCGTAGCCCGGACTAGCGGGAACAATGAGCAGTTCTTC.

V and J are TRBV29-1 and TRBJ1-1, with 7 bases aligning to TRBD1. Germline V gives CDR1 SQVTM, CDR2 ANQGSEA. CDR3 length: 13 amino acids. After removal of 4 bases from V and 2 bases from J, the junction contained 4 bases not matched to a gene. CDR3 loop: CSVGDSLNTEAFF. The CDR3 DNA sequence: TGCAGCGTTGGGGACAGCCTAAACACTGAAGCTTTCTTT.

In DNA form, the CDR3 reads TGTGCCAGCAGTTACGCGGGACGAAATCAGCCCCAGCATTTT. Amino acids: CASSYAGRNQPQHF. V and J are TRBV21-1 and TRBJ1-5. TRBV21-1 is described as a pseudogene. This CDR3 spans 14 amino acids.

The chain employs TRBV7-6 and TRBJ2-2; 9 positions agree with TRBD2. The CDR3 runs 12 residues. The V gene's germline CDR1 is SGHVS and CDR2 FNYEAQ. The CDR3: CSGRRNTGELFF. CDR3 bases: TGTAGCGGGAGGAGGAACACCGGGGAGCTGTTTTTT. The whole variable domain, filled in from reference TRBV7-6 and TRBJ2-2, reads GAGVSQSPRYKVTKRGQDVALRCDPISGHVSLYWYRQALGQGPEFLTYFNYEAQQDKSGLPNDRFSAERPEGSISTLTIQRTEQRDSAMYRCSGRRNTGELFFGEGSRLTVL.

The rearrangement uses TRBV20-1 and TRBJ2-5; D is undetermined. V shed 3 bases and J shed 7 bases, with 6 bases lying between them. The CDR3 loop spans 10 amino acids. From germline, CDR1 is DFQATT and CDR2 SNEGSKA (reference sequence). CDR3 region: CSASTGTQYF. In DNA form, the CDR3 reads TGCAGTGCTAGTACTGGGACCCAGTACTTC.

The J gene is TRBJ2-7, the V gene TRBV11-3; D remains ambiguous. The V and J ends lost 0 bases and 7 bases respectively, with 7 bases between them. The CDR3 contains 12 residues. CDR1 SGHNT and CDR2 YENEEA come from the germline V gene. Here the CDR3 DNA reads TGTGCCAGCAGCTTAGAGCCCTGGGAGCAGTACTTC. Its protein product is CASSLEPWEQYF.

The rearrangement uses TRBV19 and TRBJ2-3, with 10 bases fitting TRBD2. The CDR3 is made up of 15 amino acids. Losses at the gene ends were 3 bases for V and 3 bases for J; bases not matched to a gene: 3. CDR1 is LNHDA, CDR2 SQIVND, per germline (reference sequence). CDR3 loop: CASSITSGKTDTQYF. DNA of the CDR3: TGTGCCAGTAGTATTACTAGCGGGAAGACAGATACGCAGTATTTT. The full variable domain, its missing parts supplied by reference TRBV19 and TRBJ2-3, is DGGITQSPKYLFRKEGQNVTLSCEQNLNHDAMYWYRQDPGQGLRLIYYSQIVNDFQKGDIAEGYSVSREKKESFPLTVTSAQKNPTAFYLCASSITSGKTDTQYFGPGTRLTVL.

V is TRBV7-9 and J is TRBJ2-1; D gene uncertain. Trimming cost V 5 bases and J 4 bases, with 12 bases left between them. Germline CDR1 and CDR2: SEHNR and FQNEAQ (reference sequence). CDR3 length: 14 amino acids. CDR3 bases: TGTGCCAGCAGCGCACAAGTTCTGTACAATGAGCAGTTCTTC. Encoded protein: CASSAQVLYNEQFF.

Written as DNA, the CDR3 is TGCAGCGTCGGACAGGGCGGGGAGACCCAGTACTTC. Residues: CSVGQGGETQYF. This chain links TRBV29-1 with TRBJ2-5, with 8 bases fitting TRBD1. The J segment lost 5 bases and the V segment lost 6 bases, leaving 5 bases of the junction unmatched. Germline V gives CDR1 SQVTM, CDR2 ANQGSEA. The CDR3 has 12 amino acids. Full variable domain (remainder filled in from reference TRBV29-1 and TRBJ2-5): SAVISQKPSRDICQRGTSLTIQCQVDSQVTMMFWYRQQPGQSLTLIATANQGSEATYESGFVIDKFPISRPNLTFSTLTVSNMSPEDSSIYLCSVGQGGETQYFGPGTRLLVL.

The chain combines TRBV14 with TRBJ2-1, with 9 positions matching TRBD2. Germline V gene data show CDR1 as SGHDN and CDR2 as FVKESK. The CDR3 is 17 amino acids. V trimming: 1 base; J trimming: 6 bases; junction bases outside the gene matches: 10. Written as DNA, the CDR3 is TGTGCCAGCAGCCAAGCCCTAGCGGGGCCCCGGGGCAATGAGCAGTTCTTC. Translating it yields CASSQALAGPRGNEQFF.

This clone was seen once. As DNA, the CDR3 is TGTGCCAGCAGCTTGGAACACAGCCGATATACTTATGGCTACACCTTC. Encoded protein: CASSLEHSRYTYGYTF. J is TRBJ1-2 and V is TRBV5-8; D unclear. The CDR3 is 16 amino acids. V was trimmed by 0 bases and J by 5 bases, leaving 17 bases between them. Germline loops: CDR1 SGHTS, CDR2 YDEGEE.

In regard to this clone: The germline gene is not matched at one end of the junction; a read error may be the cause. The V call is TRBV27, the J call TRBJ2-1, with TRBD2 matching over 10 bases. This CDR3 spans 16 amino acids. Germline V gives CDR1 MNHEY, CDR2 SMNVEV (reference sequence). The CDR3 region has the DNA TGTGCCAGCAGTTTATCCTCCGGGACTAGCGAGAATGGGCAGTTCTTC. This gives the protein CASSLSSGTSENGQFF.

CDR3 bases: TGCAGCGTTGTCGACGGGTTTCAGCCCCAGCATTTT. Translation gives CSVVDGFQPQHF. The genes are TRBV29-1 and TRBJ1-5; D not certain. CDR1 and CDR2 (germline): SQVTM, ANQGSEA. The CDR3 is 12 amino acids. Between the trimmed V and J ends, which lost 4 bases and 6 bases, there was a span of 10 bases.

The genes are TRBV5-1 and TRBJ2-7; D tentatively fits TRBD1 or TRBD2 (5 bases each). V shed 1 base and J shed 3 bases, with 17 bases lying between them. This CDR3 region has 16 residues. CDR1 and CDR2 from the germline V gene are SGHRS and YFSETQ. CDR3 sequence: CASSLSDQGADYEQYF. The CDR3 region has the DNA TGCGCCAGCAGCTTGTCTGATCAGGGAGCGGACTACGAGCAGTACTTC.

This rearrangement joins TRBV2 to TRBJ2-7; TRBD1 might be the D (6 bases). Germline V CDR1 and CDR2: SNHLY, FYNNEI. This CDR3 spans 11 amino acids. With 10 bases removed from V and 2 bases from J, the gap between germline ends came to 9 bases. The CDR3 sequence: CAMRGTYEQYF. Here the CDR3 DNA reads TGTGCCATGAGGGGGACCTACGAGCAGTACTTC. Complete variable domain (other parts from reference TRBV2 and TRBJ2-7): EPEVTQTPSHQVTQMGQEVILRCVPISNHLYFYWYRQILGQKVEFLVSFYNNEISEKSEIFDDQFSVERPDGSNFTLKIRSTKLEDSAMYFCAMRGTYEQYFGPGTRLTVT.

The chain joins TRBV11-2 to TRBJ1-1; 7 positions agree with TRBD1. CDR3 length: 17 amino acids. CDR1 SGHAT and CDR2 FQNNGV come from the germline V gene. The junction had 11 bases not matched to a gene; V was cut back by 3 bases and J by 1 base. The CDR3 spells CASSLQRTGAQNTEAFF. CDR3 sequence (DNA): TGTGCCAGCAGCTTGCAGCGTACAGGGGCCCAGAACACTGAAGCTTTCTTT.